This T cell receptor beta chain comes out of a study of blood T cells in healthy people across ages. Remarks on this clonotype: The junction does not match germline at one end; this may be a read error.

The use of a sample-barcoded 5' primer and a J-beta primer mix characterized a second PCR of roughly 6 to 11 cycles. Each CDR3 protein gets one entry after TCRdb re-called the 5' RACE reads with MiXCR. The sample contains 650,000 to 900,000 distinct CDR3 sequences, approximately 59% of which appear only once. Germline V gene lookup returns CDR1 LGHNA and CDR2 YSLEER. This CDR3 has 15 residues. The clonotype originates from a young man in good health. Sequenced input: blood. J is TRBJ2-7 and V is TRBV4-3; TRBD1 is a possible D gene (6 bases). CDR3 DNA: TGCGCCAGCAGTCAAGTTACCAGGGGCTCCTACGAGCAGTACTTC. This encodes CASSQVTRGSYEQYF.